Below, 30 T cell receptor beta chains from the same sample are listed, as sequenced in a study of blood T cell repertoires in COVID-19. The method was immunoSEQ multiplex PCR; TCRdb's version includes in-frame clones alone and lacks a portion of them. The sample consists of a few hundred thousand clones, 84% of them appearing once. The sequencing sample was made of PBMCs or T cells enriched from blood (not recorded which). These receptors all stem from a woman aged 40 to 50 who had recovered from COVID-19.

The chain carries TRBV2 and TRBJ2-5; maybe TRBD2 (5 bases). The germline V gene has CDR1 SNHLY and CDR2 FYNNEI. The ends were cut back, 4 bases at V and 5 bases at J, with 17 bases in the middle. This CDR3 region has 15 residues. CDR3 coding DNA: TGTGCCAGCAGTGGTTCAGGACTTATGCAGGAGACCCAGTACTTC. It codes for CASSGSGLMQETQYF.

The chain links TRBV19 to TRBJ2-7; tentative D call: TRBD2 (6 bases). CDR1 and CDR2 (germline): LNHDA, SQIVND (reference sequence). The CDR3 totals 17 residues. Between the trimmed V and J ends, which lost 1 base and 0 bases, there was a span of 16 bases. CDR3 loop: CASSIGDKLANSYEQYV. CDR3 in DNA: TGTGCCAGTAGTATAGGTGACAAGCTAGCGAACTCCTACGAGCAGTACGTC.

This clone was detected only a few times. V gene TRBV11-2 combines with J gene TRBJ2-1; D call uncertain. Germline CDR1 and CDR2: SGHAT and FQNNGV. V gave up 1 base and J gave up 4 bases, with 11 bases separating them. This CDR3 comprises 15 residues. The CDR3 nucleotides read TGTGCCAGCAGCTTAGCCCGAAGCGAGTACAATGAGCAGTTCTTC. Its translation: CASSLARSEYNEQFF. Looking up the rest from reference TRBV11-2 and TRBJ2-1 gives the full variable domain: EAGVAQSPRYKIIEKRQSVAFWCNPISGHATLYWYQQILGQGPKLLIQFQNNGVVDDSQLPKDRFSAERLKGVDSTLKIQPAKLEDSAVYLCASSLARSEYNEQFFGPGTRLTVL.

The gene calls are TRBV6-1 and TRBJ1-5; 7 nucleotides align to TRBD1. The germline gives CDR1 MNHNS, CDR2 SASEGT. The ends lost 3 bases at V and 4 bases at J; junction bases unmatched: 9. This CDR3 comprises 16 residues. CDR3 bases: TGTGCCAGCAGTGACCCGACGGGACAGATAAATCAGCCCCAGCATTTT. Protein: CASSDPTGQINQPQHF.

This chain connects TRBV11-3 to TRBJ2-3, with 8 bases identical to TRBD1. The germline gives CDR1 SGHNT, CDR2 YENEEA. Trimming removed 4 bases from V and 3 bases from J; junction bases left unmatched: 12. This CDR3 contains 17 residues. CDR3 nucleotide sequence: TGTGCCAGCAGCTCATTCGACAGGGGAGGTCGAACAGATACGCAGTATTTT. Amino acids: CASSSFDRGGRTDTQYF.

The chain has TRBV5-4 and TRBJ1-1, with D perhaps matching TRBD1 (6 bases). Germline V lookup: CDR1 SGHNT, CDR2 YYREEE (reference sequence). The V end lost 2 bases, the J end lost 1 base, and 6 bases lay between the germline ends. The CDR3 consists of 13 residues. The CDR3 DNA reads as TGTGCCAGCAGCTTCAGGGGGAACACTGAAGCTTTCTTT. It translates to CASSFRGNTEAFF.

Points on this clone: At one end the junction does not follow the germline gene, possibly because of a read error. The chain combines TRBV9 with TRBJ2-1; D might be TRBD2 (6 bases). The CDR3 totals 17 residues. Germline V lookup: CDR1 SGDLS, CDR2 YYNGEE. CDR3 in amino acids: CASSSHRSRDSDNEQFF. The CDR3, as DNA: TGTGCCAGCAGCTCACATCGAAGCAGGGACTCCGACAATGAGCAGTTCTTC.

This sequence joins TRBV7-9 and TRBJ2-1; D uncertain. The CDR3 contains 13 residues. Trimming pared 3 bases from V and 9 bases from J, leaving 12 bases between. Looked up from germline, CDR1 is SEHNR and CDR2 is FQNEAQ (reference sequence). CDR3 nucleotide sequence: TGTGCCAGCAGCTTTAGTCCTATCGGTGAGCAGTTCTTC. It encodes CASSFSPIGEQFF. The whole variable domain, filled in from reference TRBV7-9 and TRBJ2-1, reads DTGVSQNPRHKITKRGQNVTFRCDPISEHNRLYWYRQTLGQGPEFLTYFQNEAQLEKSRLLSDRFSAERPKGSFSTLEIQRTEQGDSAMYLCASSFSPIGEQFFGPGTRLTVL.

In this sample, this clone turned up once. For the CDR3, the DNA is TGTGCCAACCCGACAGGGGCGGAAACAGATACGCAGTATTTT. Translation: CANPTGAETDTQYF. The genes are TRBV6-4 and TRBJ2-3, with 8 nucleotides matching TRBD1. This CDR3 comprises 14 residues. V lost 10 bases and J lost 3; bases outside the gene matches: 9. Germline V gene data show CDR1 as MRHNA and CDR2 as SNTAGT.

CDR3 sequence (DNA): TGTGCCAGCACCCGACTAGTTTCATTAGGCGGGGAGCTGTTTTTT. Amino acids: CASTRLVSLGGELFF. The chain couples TRBV7-2 to TRBJ2-2; possible D gene TRBD2, 6 bases. Germline V gene data show CDR1 as SGHTA and CDR2 as FQGNSA. With 7 bases removed from V and 7 bases from J, the gap between germline ends came to 19 bases. The CDR3 runs 15 residues.

The J gene is TRBJ2-5, the V gene TRBV5-4; possible D gene TRBD2, 5 bases. Trimming took off 3 bases at V and 5 bases at J, with 11 bases between the two ends. Germline V gives CDR1 SGHNT, CDR2 YYREEE (reference sequence). The CDR3 contains 13 residues. CDR3 sequence reads: CASSYSRGETQYF. The CDR3 DNA is TGTGCCAGCAGCTATTCCCGCGGGGAGACCCAGTACTTC.

The gene calls are TRBV3-1 (or the pseudogene TRBV3-2) and TRBJ1-2; TRBD1 agrees at 7 bases. Per the germline V gene, CDR1 is LGHDT and CDR2 is YNNKEL (reference sequence). V gave up 2 bases and J gave up 5 bases; unmatched junction bases: 8. The CDR3 covers 15 residues. The CDR3 loop is CASSQLRGGEYGYTF. The CDR3 region has the DNA TGTGCCAGCAGCCAATTAAGAGGGGGCGAATATGGCTACACCTTC.

This chain's CDR3 is CASRDGVGGYTF. The CDR3 nucleotides read TGTGCCAGCAGAGACGGGGTTGGTGGCTACACCTTC. The chain is built from TRBV7-9 and TRBJ1-2; D is undetermined. Germline lookup yields CDR1 SEHNR and CDR2 FQNEAQ (reference sequence). Trimming shortened V by 6 bases and J by 7 bases, and 12 bases separated the two germline ends. This CDR3 spans 12 amino acids.

V usage is TRBV5-6 and J usage is TRBJ2-3; 8 positions agree with TRBD1. This CDR3 comprises 15 residues. J lost 3 bases, V lost 5 bases, and 8 bases had no gene match. Germline values: CDR1 SGHDT, CDR2 YYEEEE. In DNA, the CDR3 is TGTGCCAGCAGTCGTGACAGGGGCGTTACAGATACGCAGTATTTT. Translation: CASSRDRGVTDTQYF.

V usage is TRBV6-1 and J usage is TRBJ1-5; no clear D gene. The CDR3 extends over 13 amino acids. The V end was cut by 1 base, the J end by 8 bases, with 9 bases between. CDR1 MNHNS and CDR2 SASEGT come from the germline V gene. The CDR3 coding sequence is TGTGCCAGCAGTGAAGAACTTGGAGAGCCCCAGCATTTT. Protein product: CASSEELGEPQHF.

V gene TRBV5-1 combines with J gene TRBJ2-5, with 7 bases aligning to TRBD1. This CDR3 has 15 amino acids. The germline V gene encodes CDR1 SGHRS and CDR2 YFSETQ. With V trimmed by 0 bases and J by 4 bases, 6 bases remained unmatched. CDR3 nucleotides: TGCGCCAGCAGCTTGGGACTCCCAGGGGGAGAGACCCAGTACTTC. Protein: CASSLGLPGGETQYF.

The rearrangement joins TRBV11-2 to TRBJ2-7, with D unclear. CDR3 size: 14 residues. Germline V gene sequence: CDR1 SGHAT, CDR2 FQNNGV. The V and J ends lost 5 bases and 4 bases respectively, with 15 bases between them. Here the CDR3 DNA reads TGTGCCAGCAGCCCCGTCTCCTACGGGTACGAGCAGTACTTC. Protein: CASSPVSYGYEQYF.

In this sample, this clone turned up once. The chain is built from TRBV5-6 and TRBJ2-7; no definite D call. CDR1 and CDR2 (germline): SGHDT, YYEEEE. Trimming left V 0 bases short and J 2 bases short, with 12 bases between. This CDR3 has 15 residues. CDR3 in amino acids: CASSLGSGLTYEQYF. As DNA, the CDR3 is TGTGCCAGCAGCTTGGGGTCAGGCCTGACCTACGAGCAGTACTTC. The entire variable domain, with the rest obtained from reference TRBV5-6 and TRBJ2-7, is as follows: DAGVTQSPTHLIKTRGQQVTLRCSPKSGHDTVSWYQQALGQGPQFIFQYYEEEERQRGNFPDRFSGHQFPNYSSELNVNALLLGDSALYLCASSLGSGLTYEQYFGPGTRLTVT.

The chain combines TRBV4-1 with TRBJ2-5; 8 positions match TRBD2. After removal of 4 bases from V and 5 bases from J, the junction contained 3 bases not matched to a gene. The germline gives CDR1 MGHRA, CDR2 YSYEKL. CDR3 length: 13 amino acids. CDR3 loop: CASSRLAGETQYF. The CDR3 DNA is TGCGCCAGCAGCCGGCTAGCGGGTGAGACCCAGTACTTC.

The chain employs TRBV10-3 and TRBJ2-5; 13 nucleotides agree with TRBD2. The ends lost 3 bases at V and 1 base at J; junction bases unmatched: 2. In germline, CDR1 is ENHRY, CDR2 SYGVKD. This CDR3 comprises 16 residues. The CDR3 protein is CAISDRLAGGQETQYF. The CDR3 DNA sequence: TGTGCCATCAGTGATCGACTAGCGGGAGGCCAAGAGACCCAGTACTTC.

This clone was observed a single time. The chain joins TRBV11-2 to TRBJ1-2; 10 nucleotides match TRBD1. The CDR3 spans 15 residues. The V gene end was trimmed by 1 base and the J gene end by 6 bases; junction bases not matched to a gene: 5. Germline V gene lookup returns CDR1 SGHAT and CDR2 FQNNGV. The CDR3 sequence is CASSLGRDRGDGYTF. The CDR3 DNA sequence: TGTGCCAGCAGCTTAGGACGGGACAGGGGAGATGGCTACACCTTC.

The J gene is TRBJ1-1, the V gene TRBV5-4; 8 positions match TRBD1. CDR1 SGHNT and CDR2 YYREEE come from the germline V gene (reference sequence). The V gene end was trimmed by 4 bases and the J gene end by 3 bases; junction bases not matched to a gene: 8. The CDR3 sequence is 15 residues long. The CDR3 DNA follows: TGTGCCAGCAGCAGAAGGACAGGGTGGGACACTGAAGCTTTCTTT. Protein sequence: CASSRRTGWDTEAFF.

This chain links TRBV9 with TRBJ2-2, with a tentative D call TRBD2 (8 bases). There are 21 residues in the CDR3. Per germline, CDR1 SGDLS and CDR2 YYNGEE. V was shortened by 4 bases and J by 7 bases, with 35 bases between the two germline ends. CDR3 loop: CASSSPTGTEDLAGRGGELFF. DNA for the CDR3: TGTGCCAGCAGCTCCCCCACCGGGACAGAGGATTTAGCGGGGCGGGGCGGGGAGCTGTTTTTT.

The rearrangement links TRBV9 to TRBJ2-1, with D possibly matching TRBD1 (5 bases). The length of the CDR3 is 13 residues. The V end was cut by 0 bases, the J end by 10 bases, with 11 bases between. CDR1 and CDR2 from the germline V gene are SGDLS and YYNGEE. CDR3 coding DNA: TGTGCCAGCAGCGTAGAGGGGCTAACCGAGCAGTTCTTC. Residues: CASSVEGLTEQFF. The full variable domain, in which reference TRBV9 and TRBJ2-1 provide the parts outside the CDR3, is DSGVTQTPKHLITATGQRVTLRCSPRSGDLSVYWYQQSLDQGLQFLIQYYNGEERAKGNILERFSAQQFPDLHSELNLSSLELGDSALYFCASSVEGLTEQFFGPGTRLTVL.

The chain combines TRBV7-2 with TRBJ1-5, with 9 bases that match TRBD1. The J segment lost 7 bases and the V segment lost 1 base, leaving 5 bases of the junction unmatched. The CDR3 contains 15 residues. Germline V gene lookup returns CDR1 SGHTA and CDR2 FQGNSA. CDR3: CASSLVGTGLQPQHF. CDR3 DNA: TGTGCCAGCAGCTTAGTAGGGACAGGGCTGCAGCCCCAGCATTTT.

The chain joins TRBV5-8 to TRBJ1-1; D is undetermined. Trimming cost V 2 bases and J 6 bases, with 8 bases left between them. From germline, CDR1 is SGHTS and CDR2 YDEGEE. The CDR3 covers 12 residues. The CDR3 DNA follows: TGTGCCAGCAGCTTACGACGGGCTGAAGCTTTCTTT. Protein product: CASSLRRAEAFF.

This clone is a singleton in its sample. The chain has TRBV11-2 and TRBJ2-6; 7 positions match TRBD1. The CDR3 consists of 15 residues. Per germline, CDR1 SGHAT and CDR2 FQNNGV. V lost 8 bases, J lost 2 bases, and 6 bases stayed unmatched. The CDR3 bases are TGTGCCAGCGGAAGGGGGCAGGCTGGGGCCAACGTCCTGACTTTC. Its translation: CASGRGQAGANVLTF.

The chain joins TRBV5-1 to TRBJ1-2; 9 bases are shared with TRBD1. The CDR3 runs 14 residues. V dropped 4 bases and J dropped 6; count of bases not matched to a gene: 7. Germline loops: CDR1 SGHRS, CDR2 YFSETQ. The DNA of the CDR3 is TGCGCCAGCAGCCCGGAGGGACAGGGACATGGCTACACCTTC. Translation: CASSPEGQGHGYTF.

The rearrangement uses TRBV30 and TRBJ1-5, with 9 bases that match TRBD1. J gave up 3 bases and V 0 bases, and 6 bases lay outside the gene matches. This CDR3 spans 16 amino acids. The germline V gene has CDR1 GTSNPN and CDR2 SVGIG (reference sequence). CDR3 loop: CAWSVRGQGDNQPQHF. The CDR3 DNA follows: TGTGCCTGGAGTGTAAGGGGACAGGGAGACAATCAGCCCCAGCATTTT.

The gene calls are TRBV19 and TRBJ2-1; 7 bases align to TRBD1. This CDR3 contains 12 residues. J lost 6 bases, V lost 6 bases, and 2 bases had no gene match. Germline lookup yields CDR1 LNHDA and CDR2 SQIVND (reference sequence). The CDR3 region has the DNA TGTGCCAGTAGGAACAGGGGCAATGAGCAGTTCTTC. Its protein is CASRNRGNEQFF.